This TCR beta chain originates from a study of cytotoxic CD8 clonotypes in ibrutinib-treated CLL. Study overall: Average yields of about 260,000 productive templates and 94,082 productive rearrangements characterized the samples.

The CDR3 has 15 residues. J was trimmed by 2 bases and V by 2 bases; bases with no gene match: 3. CDR1 is GTSNPN, CDR2 SVGIG, per germline (reference sequence). TCRdb's table, derived via immunoSEQ multiplex PCR, lists solely in-frame clones and lacks some. Of some 46,000 clones in the sample, roughly two thirds were seen once. This sequence joins TRBV30 and TRBJ2-1, with 10 bases identical to TRBD2. Sequencing was performed on PBMCs, taken after 12 months of ibrutinib treatment. This sequence was found in a human donor with chronic lymphocytic leukemia. The DNA of the CDR3 is TGTGCCTGGAGTCCAGCGGGGGGGCCCTACAATGAGCAGTTCTTC. Translated: CAWSPAGGPYNEQFF.